Shown below are 29 T cell receptor beta chains from a single sample sequenced in a study of blood T cell repertoires in COVID-19. Sequenced by immunoSEQ multiplex PCR; TCRdb stores in-frame clones only, minus some. Of 220,000 or so clones listed, 85% to 90% are singletons. Material for sequencing was peripheral blood. Every receptor here comes from a woman between 45 and 65 years old with COVID-19, enrolled during active disease.

The V and J genes are TRBV12-3 or TRBV12-4 and TRBJ2-3; D remains ambiguous. CDR3 size: 13 residues. Trimming removed 1 base at V and 4 bases at J, with 6 bases between. CDR3 loop: CASSLGSPDTQYF. CDR3 bases: TGTGCCAGCAGTTTAGGTAGCCCAGATACGCAGTATTTT.

This chain joins TRBV6-5 and TRBJ1-2; maybe TRBD1 (5 bases). V lost 2 bases to trimming and J lost 4 bases, with 14 bases between them. The CDR3 is 15 amino acids. CDR1 MNHEY and CDR2 SVGAGI come from the germline V gene. The CDR3 protein is CASSYGAREIYGYTF. CDR3 nucleotides: TGTGCCAGCAGTTACGGGGCAAGGGAAATCTATGGCTACACCTTC.

This clone was detected only a few times. The chain carries TRBV19 and TRBJ1-5, with 7 bases matching TRBD1. CDR1 and CDR2 from the germline V gene are LNHDA and SQIVND (reference sequence). The J segment lost 2 bases and the V segment lost 4 bases, leaving 5 bases of the junction unmatched. The CDR3 has 15 amino acids. Here the CDR3 reads CASSSTGARNQPQHF. The CDR3 DNA is TGTGCCAGTAGTAGCACAGGGGCGCGCAATCAGCCCCAGCATTTT.

The sample holds a few counts of this clone. This chain connects TRBV11-2 to TRBJ2-1, with D possibly matching TRBD2 (5 bases). Per germline, CDR1 SGHAT and CDR2 FQNNGV. Trimming removed 1 base at V and 7 bases at J, with 8 bases between. The CDR3 runs 13 residues. The CDR3 is CASSLVGGNEQFF. CDR3 DNA: TGTGCCAGCAGCTTAGTGGGCGGGAATGAGCAGTTCTTC. The full variable domain, in which reference TRBV11-2 and TRBJ2-1 provide the parts outside the CDR3, is EAGVAQSPRYKIIEKRQSVAFWCNPISGHATLYWYQQILGQGPKLLIQFQNNGVVDDSQLPKDRFSAERLKGVDSTLKIQPAKLEDSAVYLCASSLVGGNEQFFGPGTRLTVL.

This clone was recorded once. The chain couples TRBV7-9 to TRBJ1-3; D is perhaps TRBD1 (6 bases). CDR3 length: 15 amino acids. The ends were cut back, 0 bases at V and 2 bases at J, with 8 bases in the middle. CDR1 and CDR2 (germline): SEHNR, FQNEAQ (reference sequence). Written as DNA, the CDR3 is TGTGCCAGCAGCTTAGCTGCAGGGGCTGGAAACACCATATATTTT. Residues: CASSLAAGAGNTIYF.

This rearrangement joins TRBV27 to TRBJ1-4; D is unresolved. Trimming left V 6 bases short and J 8 bases short, with 13 bases between. Germline CDR1 is MNHEY and CDR2 is SMNVEV (reference sequence). The CDR3 has 13 residues. As DNA, the CDR3 is TGTGCCAGCAGGGGCAGGAGGAAGGAAAAACTGTTTTTT. It codes for CASRGRRKEKLFF.

This clone came up a few times. This chain joins TRBV4-1 and TRBJ1-3; the D is unclear. V lost 1 base and J lost 0, with 7 bases in between. CDR3 length equals 15 residues. Germline assignment: CDR1 MGHRA and CDR2 YSYEKL. The CDR3 bases are TGCGCCAGCAGCCAAGGACGGAGCTCTGGAAACACCATATATTTT. Protein: CASSQGRSSGNTIYF.

This clone was detected a few times. V is TRBV7-8 and J is TRBJ1-6; 9 positions agree with TRBD1. J gave up 7 bases and V 5 bases, and 3 bases lay outside the gene matches. CDR1 SGHVS and CDR2 FQNEAQ come from the germline V gene. The length of the CDR3 is 14 residues. The DNA for the CDR3 is TGTGCCAGCAGCCTGGGGACAGGGAATTCACCCCTCCACTTT. It codes for CASSLGTGNSPLHF. The variable domain in full, completed from reference TRBV7-8 and TRBJ1-6, reads GAGVSQSPRYKVAKRGQDVALRCDPISGHVSLFWYQQALGQGPEFLTYFQNEAQLDKSGLPSDRFFAERPEGSVSTLKIQRTQQEDSAVYLCASSLGTGNSPLHFGNGTRLTVT.

This clone was observed a single time. The rearrangement uses TRBV19 and TRBJ1-1, with a tentative D call TRBD1 (5 bases). This CDR3 spans 14 amino acids. Germline V gene data show CDR1 as LNHDA and CDR2 as SQIVND (reference sequence). V lost 6 bases and J lost 4, with 15 bases in between. The CDR3 DNA follows: TGTGCCAGTAGCCCATCCTTCGGGGGCACTGAAGCTTTCTTT. Translated: CASSPSFGGTEAFF.

J is TRBJ2-3 and V is TRBV27; weak D call: TRBD1 (5 bases). CDR3 length: 13 amino acids. Trimming took off 8 bases at V and 4 bases at J, with 13 bases between the two ends. Germline V gene data show CDR1 as MNHEY and CDR2 as SMNVEV (reference sequence). The CDR3 region has the DNA TGTGCCAGCGGAGCAGGGTGGGCAGATACGCAGTATTTT. It translates to CASGAGWADTQYF.

This clone appeared a single time. The chain has TRBV27 and TRBJ2-2; 10 nucleotides agree with TRBD2. Germline V lookup: CDR1 MNHEY, CDR2 SMNVEV (reference sequence). V gave up 6 bases and J gave up 4 bases; unmatched junction bases: 5. This CDR3 contains 15 residues. CDR3 amino acids: CASRKRGGPTGELFF. CDR3 DNA sequence: TGTGCCAGCAGGAAGCGGGGGGGCCCCACCGGGGAGCTGTTTTTT.

In its sample, this clone was seen a few times. The gene calls are TRBV27 and TRBJ2-3; 9 bases are shared with TRBD2. CDR3 length: 13 residues. J was trimmed by 6 bases and V by 6 bases; bases with no gene match: 4. Germline V gene sequence: CDR1 MNHEY, CDR2 SMNVEV (reference sequence). The CDR3 here is CASRRAGGDTQYF. DNA for the CDR3: TGTGCCAGCAGACGGGCGGGAGGGGATACGCAGTATTTT.

The chain couples TRBV10-2 to TRBJ1-2; 8 bases match TRBD1. Per germline, CDR1 WSHSY and CDR2 SAAADI. The ends lost 6 bases at V and 4 bases at J; junction bases unmatched: 7. The CDR3 is 14 amino acids. In DNA, the CDR3 is TGCGCCAGCAGAACCGGACAGGGCGGCTATGGCTACACCTTC. As protein: CASRTGQGGYGYTF.

The J gene is TRBJ1-1, the V gene TRBV27, with D maybe TRBD1 (6 bases). The germline V gene encodes CDR1 MNHEY and CDR2 SMNVEV (reference sequence). CDR3 size: 11 residues. Between the trimmed V and J ends, which lost 7 bases and 11 bases, there was a span of 14 bases. The CDR3 DNA is TGTGCCAGCACCCAGGGGTATAGGGCTTTCTTT. It translates to CASTQGYRAFF.

The rearrangement links TRBV19 to TRBJ2-2; 9 positions match TRBD1. V trimming: 5 bases; J trimming: 1 base; junction bases outside the gene matches: 5. The CDR3 is made up of 16 amino acids. Germline CDR1 reads LNHDA; CDR2 reads SQIVND (reference sequence). DNA for the CDR3: TGTGCCAGTAGTCTAGGGACAGGGATGAACACCGGGGAGCTGTTTTTT. It is translated as CASSLGTGMNTGELFF.

The chain has TRBV19 and TRBJ2-2, with D perhaps TRBD2 (5 bases). V was trimmed by 8 bases and J by 6 bases, leaving 13 bases between them. The CDR3 has 13 amino acids. Germline V gene sequence: CDR1 LNHDA, CDR2 SQIVND (reference sequence). CDR3 sequence (DNA): TGTGCCAGTTGGGCTGAGGAGGCCGGGGAGCTGTTTTTT. It yields the protein CASWAEEAGELFF.

This chain uses TRBV25-1 with TRBJ2-7, with D possibly being TRBD2 (6 bases). Germline assignment: CDR1 MGHDK and CDR2 SYGVNS. Trimming pared 7 bases from V and 1 base from J, leaving 11 bases between. The CDR3 is 13 amino acids. The DNA of the CDR3 is TGTGCCAGCACCCCGGGGGATTCCTACGAGCAGTACTTC. Its translation: CASTPGDSYEQYF.

This clone was recorded at least ten times. The sample carries other DNA sequences with the same CDR3. The gene calls are TRBV14 and TRBJ1-1; the D gene is possibly TRBD1 (5 bases). Deletions cut 1 base from V and 4 bases from J, with 10 bases between. The V gene's germline CDR1 is SGHDN and CDR2 FVKESK. The CDR3 is 14 amino acids. In nucleotides, the CDR3 is TGTGCCAGCAGCCAAGTCCGCGGGGGCACTGAAGCTTTCTTT. Protein sequence: CASSQVRGGTEAFF. Looking up the rest from reference TRBV14 and TRBJ1-1 gives the full variable domain: EAGVTQFPSHSVIEKGQTVTLRCDPISGHDNLYWYRRVMGKEIKFLLHFVKESKQDESGMPNNRFLAERTGGTYSTLKVQPAELEDSGVYFCASSQVRGGTEAFFGQGTRLTVV.

The V and J genes are TRBV4-2 and TRBJ1-1, with TRBD1 as a possible D gene (6 bases). Trimming pared 0 bases from V and 1 base from J, leaving 9 bases between. Germline V gene sequence: CDR1 LGHNA, CDR2 YNFKEQ. The CDR3 runs to 15 residues. CDR3 nucleotide sequence: TGTGCCAGCAGCCAAGATACAGGGACGAACACTGAAGCTTTCTTT. Translation gives CASSQDTGTNTEAFF.

V gene TRBV2 combines with J gene TRBJ1-6; D unclear. Germline-derived CDR1 and CDR2 are SNHLY and FYNNEI. The V gene lost 3 bases and the J gene lost 7 bases, with 10 bases spanning the gap. CDR3 length: 14 amino acids. The DNA of the CDR3 is TGTGCCAGCAGTGAGAGGGCAGGAAATTCACCCCTCCACTTT. Its protein product is CASSERAGNSPLHF.

This clone showed up just a few times. This rearrangement joins TRBV10-1 to TRBJ2-2; D is unclear. Germline CDR1 and CDR2: WNHNN and SYGVQD (reference sequence). The CDR3 totals 13 residues. V lost 8 bases and J 1 base, leaving 8 bases between the germline ends. DNA of the CDR3: TGCGCCAGCCGCAGTGGGAACACCGGGGAGCTGTTTTTT. It is translated as CASRSGNTGELFF.

The rearrangement uses TRBV10-3 and TRBJ2-2, with D perhaps matching TRBD1 (6 bases). CDR1 and CDR2 from the germline V gene are ENHRY and SYGVKD. V gave up 5 bases and J gave up 3 bases, with 10 bases separating them. CDR3 length: 14 amino acids. CDR3: CAISIGQYTGELFF. CDR3 coding DNA: TGTGCCATCAGTATAGGACAGTACACCGGGGAGCTGTTTTTT.

The chain recombines TRBV6-4 with TRBJ1-6; TRBD1 matches 7 bases. The CDR3 has 17 residues. Germline V CDR1 and CDR2: MRHNA, SNTAGT. The V segment lost 3 bases and the J segment 7 bases; nucleotides outside the gene matches: 12. The CDR3 nucleotides are TGTGCCAGCAGTGAGACAGGGCTGGGACTCCGGAATTCACCCCTCCACTTT. This gives the protein CASSETGLGLRNSPLHF.

The V and J genes are TRBV28 and TRBJ1-4; D is unclear. The V end lost 3 bases, the J end lost 3 bases, and 8 bases lay between the germline ends. Per the germline V gene, CDR1 is MDHEN and CDR2 is SYDVKM. The CDR3 sequence is 14 residues long. In DNA form, the CDR3 reads TGTGCCAGCAGTTTGAGCGGCGCTAATGAAAAACTGTTTTTT. This codes for CASSLSGANEKLFF.

The gene calls are TRBV28 and TRBJ1-1; no clear D. CDR1 is MDHEN and CDR2 is SYDVKM in the germline V gene. The CDR3 contains 12 residues. The V gene lost 7 bases and the J gene lost 0 bases, with 6 bases spanning the gap. CDR3 in DNA: TGTGCCAGCACCGAGGTGAACACTGAAGCTTTCTTT. Amino acid sequence: CASTEVNTEAFF.

This clone was counted a few times. V gene TRBV5-1 combines with J gene TRBJ1-6; TRBD1 agrees at 8 bases. CDR3 length: 15 amino acids. Germline CDR1 reads SGHRS; CDR2 reads YFSETQ. V lost 4 bases and J lost 6; bases outside the gene matches: 6. CDR3 amino acids: CASSAGQGRNSPLHF. In DNA, the CDR3 is TGCGCCAGCAGCGCCGGACAGGGTCGTAATTCACCCCTCCACTTT. Full variable domain (remainder filled in from reference TRBV5-1 and TRBJ1-6): KAGVTQTPRYLIKTRGQQVTLSCSPISGHRSVSWYQQTPGQGLQFLFEYFSETQRNKGNFPGRFSGRQFSNSRSEMNVSTLELGDSALYLCASSAGQGRNSPLHFGNGTRLTVT.

The rearrangement uses TRBV5-1 and TRBJ2-2, with a weak D call TRBD1 (6 bases). Germline lookup yields CDR1 SGHRS and CDR2 YFSETQ. Between the trimmed V and J ends, which lost 0 bases and 7 bases, there was a span of 13 bases. The CDR3 sequence is 15 residues long. In nucleotides, the CDR3 is TGCGCCAGCAGCTTGGACAGGGTGGTTAACGGGGAGCTGTTTTTT. Translation gives CASSLDRVVNGELFF.

The V call is TRBV7-9, the J call TRBJ2-5; no firm D call. Trimming removed 2 bases from V and 5 bases from J, with 6 bases in between. The CDR3 spans 12 residues. CDR1 SEHNR and CDR2 FQNEAQ come from the germline V gene (reference sequence). The CDR3: CASSLISETQYF. For the CDR3, the DNA is TGTGCCAGCAGCTTAATTTCGGAGACCCAGTACTTC.

The chain uses TRBV3-1 (or the pseudogene TRBV3-2) and TRBJ2-3; D uncertain. The CDR3 length is 12 residues. Germline loops: CDR1 LGHDT, CDR2 YNNKEL (reference sequence). V lost 4 bases and J 2 bases, leaving 4 bases between the germline ends. CDR3 bases: TGTGCCAGCAGCCCCCACACAGATACGCAGTATTTT. Translated, it gives CASSPHTDTQYF.